Each of the 18 T cell receptor beta chains below was sequenced from the same sample in a study of vaccination and CD4 T cells after COVID-19. Treatment reported: approximately nine-day PBMC culture with coronavirus spike peptide pools or control peptides (ViraFEST assay). The study sequenced cultured CD4+ T cell DNA using the Oncomine TCR Beta short-read assay. TCRdb reanalysed the PCR reads using MiXCR and keeps one entry per CDR3 protein. The sample includes 13,000 or so distinct CDR3 sequences, 65% to 75% of them seen just once. No antigen has been identified for these receptors. The sequenced material came from CD4+ T cells from blood, cultured in vitro. These receptor sequences come from a human donor who had recovered from COVID-19.

This chain joins TRBV6-4 and TRBJ2-3; 14 bases line up with TRBD2. Trimming cost V 5 bases and J 5 bases; bases outside gene matches: 3. The V gene's germline CDR1 is MRHNA and CDR2 SNTAGT. This CDR3 region has 15 residues. CDR3 loop: CASSRLAGGRDTQYF. In DNA, the CDR3 is TGTGCCAGCAGTAGACTAGCGGGAGGGAGAGATACGCAGTATTTT.

This clonotype was seen just once. This chain uses TRBV20-1 with TRBJ2-7; 9 positions agree with TRBD1. The CDR3 length is 14 residues. The germline gives CDR1 DFQATT, CDR2 SNEGSKA (reference sequence). Unmatched junction bases numbered 9, after V lost 6 bases and J lost 3 bases. Written as DNA, the CDR3 is TGCAGTGCCCCCGGGACAGGGCGGATCTACGAGCAGTACTTC. This gives the protein CSAPGTGRIYEQYF.

This rearrangement joins TRBV20-1 to TRBJ1-1; D remains unclear. Per germline, CDR1 DFQATT and CDR2 SNEGSKA (reference sequence). The CDR3 contains 13 residues. The V end was cut by 6 bases, the J end by 1 base, with 12 bases between. The CDR3 bases are TGCAGTGCCCATACCGGTCCGAACACTGAAGCTTTCTTT. It codes for CSAHTGPNTEAFF.

The chain's CDR3 is CASSLRRAETQYF. As DNA, the CDR3 is TGTGCCAGCAGCTTACGGAGGGCGGAGACCCAGTACTTC. The V gene is TRBV7-2, the J gene TRBJ2-5, with D perhaps matching TRBD2 (6 bases). The germline V and J ends were trimmed by 2 bases and 5 bases, with 9 bases remaining between them. This CDR3 region has 13 residues. Germline CDR1 SGHTA, CDR2 FQGNSA.

The count of this clonotype is one. The V gene is TRBV28, the J gene TRBJ1-1; D is unresolved. The CDR3 contains 12 residues. Germline CDR1 and CDR2: MDHEN and SYDVKM. V gave up 7 bases and J gave up 11 bases, with 17 bases separating them. The CDR3 coding sequence is TGTGCCAGCACCCAAGGCCAAATCGGGGCTTTCTTT. This encodes CASTQGQIGAFF.

This clonotype occurred a few times. The chain carries TRBV9 and TRBJ2-5; the match to TRBD1 covers 11 bases. Per germline, CDR1 SGDLS and CDR2 YYNGEE. V lost 0 bases, J lost 6 bases, and 4 bases stayed unmatched. This CDR3 contains 15 residues. The CDR3 nucleotides are TGTGCCAGCAGCGTAGAGGACAGGGGGCAGAAGACCCAGTACTTC. Its translation is CASSVEDRGQKTQYF.

The chain joins TRBV7-2 to TRBJ2-3; D remains ambiguous. With 8 bases removed from V and 5 bases from J, the gap between germline ends came to 14 bases. The germline gives CDR1 SGHTA, CDR2 FQGNSA. The CDR3 covers 13 residues. The CDR3 region has the DNA TGTGCCAGCGTGGGTACGGTAAAAGATACGCAGTATTTT. Protein: CASVGTVKDTQYF.

CDR3 residues: CATSKTSGSYEQYF. CDR3 bases: TGTGCCACCAGCAAGACTAGCGGGTCCTACGAGCAGTACTTC. The chain joins TRBV15 to TRBJ2-7, with TRBD2 matching over 10 bases. J gave up 1 base and V 4 bases, and 1 base lay outside the gene matches. CDR1 and CDR2 (germline): LNHNV, YYDKDF (reference sequence). This CDR3 spans 14 amino acids.

The chain links TRBV7-2 to TRBJ1-2, with TRBD1 matching 9 bases. V dropped 7 bases and J dropped 5; count of bases not matched to a gene: 11. CDR3 length equals 15 residues. Germline CDR1 and CDR2: SGHTA and FQGNSA. CDR3 nucleotide sequence: TGTGCCAGCACCTCCCCCGGGACAGGGTTATATGGCTACACCTTC. As protein: CASTSPGTGLYGYTF. The variable domain in full, completed from reference TRBV7-2 and TRBJ1-2, reads GAGVSQSPSNKVTEKGKDVELRCDPISGHTALYWYRQSLGQGLEFLIYFQGNSAPDKSGLPSDRFSAERTGGSVSTLTIQRTQQEDSAVYLCASTSPGTGLYGYTFGSGTRLTVV.

The rearrangement links TRBV30 to TRBJ2-3, with D uncertain. The CDR3 has 11 residues. CDR1 is GTSNPN and CDR2 is SVGIG in the germline V gene (reference sequence). V lost 5 bases, J lost 2 bases, and 5 bases lay in between. Written as DNA, the CDR3 is TGTGCCTGGGCGAACACAGATACGCAGTATTTT. This sequence encodes CAWANTDTQYF.

The table lists this clonotype with a count of one. The chain couples TRBV11-3 to TRBJ2-2, with D maybe TRBD1 (5 bases). Germline loops: CDR1 SGHNT, CDR2 YENEEA. This CDR3 spans 17 amino acids. V was clipped by 0 bases and J by 6 bases, with 17 bases between them. The CDR3 DNA sequence: TGTGCCAGCAGCTTAGATCACCGGTTAGGGGCCCCCGGGGAGCTGTTTTTT. It specifies CASSLDHRLGAPGELFF.

In its sample, this clonotype was seen once. V usage is TRBV7-6 and J usage is TRBJ2-7, with a tentative D call TRBD1 (5 bases). The CDR3 sequence is 13 residues long. Germline V gives CDR1 SGHVS, CDR2 FNYEAQ. Trimming removed 1 base at V and 6 bases at J, with 10 bases between. CDR3 DNA sequence: TGTGCCAGCAGCTTAGTAGGGGTCGGCGAGCAGTACTTC. Translating it yields CASSLVGVGEQYF.

The V call is TRBV20-1, the J call TRBJ1-6; 10 bases agree with TRBD1. CDR1 DFQATT and CDR2 SNEGSKA come from the germline V gene (reference sequence). V trimming: 1 base; J trimming: 7 bases; junction bases outside the gene matches: 1. The CDR3 has 14 residues. CDR3 nucleotide sequence: TGCAGTGCTAGAGGGGGACAGGGGAATTCACCCCTCCACTTT. Protein: CSARGGQGNSPLHF.

V and J are TRBV20-1 and TRBJ1-6; 8 bases line up with TRBD1. The CDR3 is made up of 14 amino acids. With V trimmed by 2 bases and J by 5 bases, 2 bases remained unmatched. The germline gives CDR1 DFQATT, CDR2 SNEGSKA (reference sequence). This CDR3 reads CSARKDRDNSPLHF. The CDR3 DNA is TGCAGTGCTAGAAAGGACAGGGATAATTCACCCCTCCACTTT.

The genes are TRBV10-1 and TRBJ2-4; 7 nucleotides align to TRBD2. The germline V gene encodes CDR1 WNHNN and CDR2 SYGVQD (reference sequence). The CDR3 sequence is 14 residues long. V dropped 3 bases and J dropped 5; count of bases not matched to a gene: 4. In DNA form, the CDR3 reads TGCGCCAGCAGTGACCGGCTAGCGGAAAACATTCAGTACTTC. It translates to CASSDRLAENIQYF.

The rearrangement links TRBV6-2 or TRBV6-3 to TRBJ2-1; 7 nucleotides agree with TRBD2. Germline loops: CDR1 MNHEY, CDR2 SVGEGT. CDR3 length equals 16 residues. V shed 5 bases and J 2 bases; nucleotides not matched to a gene: 9. The CDR3 DNA sequence: TGTGCCAGCAGTGACCCCGGGACTAAGACCTACAATGAGCAGTTCTTC. It is translated as CASSDPGTKTYNEQFF.

The chain employs TRBV19 and TRBJ1-5; 9 bases line up with TRBD1. The junction had 10 bases not matched to a gene; V was cut back by 4 bases and J by 0 bases. The CDR3 has 18 amino acids. The germline V gene has CDR1 LNHDA and CDR2 SQIVND (reference sequence). The CDR3 DNA is TGTGCCAGTAGTACTAAACAGGGGGCGTGGACTAGCAATCAGCCCCAGCATTTT. This gives the protein CASSTKQGAWTSNQPQHF.

The J gene is TRBJ2-2, the V gene TRBV28, with D hard to call. The ends were cut back, 6 bases at V and 4 bases at J, with 9 bases in the middle. CDR1 and CDR2 from the germline V gene are MDHEN and SYDVKM. The CDR3 has 13 amino acids. The CDR3 loop reads CASSRPVTGELFF. CDR3 coding DNA: TGTGCCAGCAGCCGTCCGGTCACCGGGGAGCTGTTTTTT.